The 32 T cell receptor beta chains below come from one sample, sequenced in a study of blood T cell repertoires in COVID-19. Here immunoSEQ multiplex PCR was the method, and the copy in TCRdb shows in-frame clones only, minus some. The table records a few hundred thousand clones, around 87% of them present only once. Sequenced input: peripheral blood. All receptors come from a woman aged 70-85 years with active or convalescent COVID-19.

V is TRBV20-1 and J is TRBJ2-3; no firm D call. The CDR3 extends over 11 amino acids. Germline CDR1 DFQATT, CDR2 SNEGSKA (reference sequence). V was shortened by 4 bases and J by 6 bases, with 8 bases between the two germline ends. The chain's CDR3 is CSAKLFDTQYF. The CDR3 bases are TGCAGTGCTAAACTTTTCGATACGCAGTATTTT.

This clone has just a few counts. The chain employs TRBV5-6 and TRBJ1-1; tentatively, D is TRBD1 (5 bases). In germline, CDR1 is SGHDT, CDR2 YYEEEE. This CDR3 has 16 residues. Between the trimmed V and J ends, which lost 2 bases and 0 bases, there was a span of 14 bases. CDR3 nucleotides: TGTGCCAGCAGCTTCCTGGGGCGGCCAATGAACACTGAAGCTTTCTTT. Amino acid sequence: CASSFLGRPMNTEAFF.

This chain connects TRBV7-9 to TRBJ1-5, with D unresolved. Germline assignment: CDR1 SEHNR and CDR2 FQNEAQ (reference sequence). The CDR3 is 15 residues long. Trimming removed 1 base from V and 2 bases from J, with 9 bases in between. The CDR3 is CASSLEGAGNQPQHF. DNA for the CDR3: TGTGCCAGCAGCTTAGAGGGAGCGGGCAATCAGCCCCAGCATTTT. Full variable domain (rest looked up from reference TRBV7-9 and TRBJ1-5): DTGVSQNPRHKITKRGQNVTFRCDPISEHNRLYWYRQTLGQGPEFLTYFQNEAQLEKSRLLSDRFSAERPKGSFSTLEIQRTEQGDSAMYLCASSLEGAGNQPQHFGDGTRLSIL.

This CDR3 reads CSVRQGDEKLFF. The CDR3 DNA reads TGCAGCGTAAGACAGGGTGATGAAAAACTGTTTTTT. This rearrangement joins TRBV29-1 to TRBJ1-4; 7 bases line up with TRBD1. This CDR3 has 12 residues. Unmatched junction bases numbered 4, after V lost 6 bases and J lost 6 bases. CDR1 SQVTM and CDR2 ANQGSEA come from the germline V gene.

This chain connects TRBV2 to TRBJ2-1; 11 bases line up with TRBD2. Losses at the gene ends were 6 bases for V and 4 bases for J; bases not matched to a gene: 8. CDR1 is SNHLY, CDR2 FYNNEI, per germline. The CDR3 sequence is 16 residues long. The CDR3 nucleotides are TGTGCCAGCAGCGAGCCGGGACTAGCGGTTTACAATGAGCAGTTCTTC. Its protein product is CASSEPGLAVYNEQFF.

The rearrangement links TRBV19 to TRBJ1-5; weak D call: TRBD1 (5 bases). The CDR3 runs 15 residues. Germline values: CDR1 LNHDA, CDR2 SQIVND (reference sequence). V was pared by 7 bases and J by 4 bases, with 17 bases between. The CDR3 loop is CASTILGEGNQPQHF. The CDR3, as DNA: TGTGCCAGTACCATCCTGGGGGAGGGGAATCAGCCCCAGCATTTT.

This sequence joins TRBV9 and TRBJ2-7, with 9 bases lining up with TRBD1. The CDR3 length is 15 residues. J lost 5 bases, V lost 4 bases, and 10 bases had no gene match. Germline V lookup: CDR1 SGDLS, CDR2 YYNGEE. CDR3 protein: CASSPQGQGPHEQYF. The DNA of the CDR3 is TGTGCCAGCAGCCCGCAGGGACAGGGCCCCCACGAGCAGTACTTC.

The chain couples TRBV24-1 to TRBJ2-1, with D unresolved. This CDR3 spans 13 amino acids. Germline V gene data show CDR1 as KGHDR and CDR2 as SFDVKD. The germline V and J ends were trimmed by 1 base and 6 bases, with 6 bases remaining between them. This CDR3 reads CATSDFSVNEQFF. CDR3 coding DNA: TGTGCCACCAGTGATTTTTCTGTCAATGAGCAGTTCTTC.

A single count supports this clone. The J gene is TRBJ1-4, the V gene TRBV4-1; 10 bases are a match to TRBD1. The CDR3 length is 19 residues. Germline trimming cut 1 base from V and 7 bases from J; bases unmatched to any gene: 15. Germline V CDR1 and CDR2: MGHRA, YSYEKL. In DNA, the CDR3 is TGCGCCAGCAGCCAAGCGGGACAGGGGCCTGGACTATTTGGTGAAAAACTGTTTTTT. Encoded protein: CASSQAGQGPGLFGEKLFF.

V usage is TRBV3-1 (or the pseudogene TRBV3-2) and J usage is TRBJ2-1; D gene ambiguous. Trimming removed 3 bases at V and 6 bases at J, with 6 bases between. The CDR3 extends over 12 amino acids. Germline CDR1 is LGHDT and CDR2 is YNNKEL (reference sequence). CDR3 nucleotides: TGTGCCAGCAGCCATTATCCCAATGAGCAGTTCTTC. Translating it yields CASSHYPNEQFF.

The chain is built from TRBV7-9 and TRBJ1-2; a weak D match, TRBD1 (6 bases). This CDR3 comprises 15 residues. Per germline, CDR1 SEHNR and CDR2 FQNEAQ (reference sequence). Between the trimmed V and J ends, which lost 1 base and 4 bases, there was a span of 13 bases. CDR3 protein: CASSLGPEGGYGYTF. The CDR3 bases are TGTGCCAGCAGCTTAGGTCCCGAAGGGGGCTATGGCTACACCTTC. The full variable domain, rest sourced from reference TRBV7-9 and TRBJ1-2, is DTGVSQNPRHKITKRGQNVTFRCDPISEHNRLYWYRQTLGQGPEFLTYFQNEAQLEKSRLLSDRFSAERPKGSFSTLEIQRTEQGDSAMYLCASSLGPEGGYGYTFGSGTRLTVV.

The chain couples TRBV6-8 to TRBJ1-1; 9 positions match TRBD1. From germline, CDR1 is MNHGY and CDR2 SAAAGT. CDR3 length: 14 residues. Trimming cost V 6 bases and J 1 base; bases outside gene matches: 3. The CDR3 coding sequence is TGTGCCAGCAGGTGGACAGGGGAGAACACTGAAGCTTTCTTT. Translated, it gives CASRWTGENTEAFF.

The chain is built from TRBV18 and TRBJ1-2; TRBD1 might be the D (5 bases). The CDR3 covers 15 residues. V was pared by 4 bases and J by 4 bases, with 16 bases between. Germline-derived CDR1 and CDR2 are KGHSH and LQKENI. The CDR3 nucleotides read TGTGCCAGCTCACGAGAATCACAGGTTGCCTATGGCTACACCTTC. It codes for CASSRESQVAYGYTF.

The chain links TRBV7-9 to TRBJ2-7; D perhaps matches TRBD1 (5 bases). The CDR3 loop spans 16 amino acids. V dropped 1 base and J dropped 3 bases, with 16 bases sitting between them. Germline V gene sequence: CDR1 SEHNR, CDR2 FQNEAQ (reference sequence). DNA for the CDR3: TGTGCCAGCAGCTTAGTTGACAGAGGCCCTCTCTACGAGCAGTACTTC. It specifies CASSLVDRGPLYEQYF.

The genes are TRBV19 and TRBJ1-3; a possible D gene is TRBD1 (5 bases). The CDR3 runs 14 residues. CDR1 and CDR2 (germline): LNHDA, SQIVND (reference sequence). The ends were cut back, 5 bases at V and 2 bases at J, with 10 bases in the middle. CDR3 sequence reads: CASSVAGPGNTIYF. Here the CDR3 DNA reads TGTGCCAGTAGTGTTGCAGGGCCTGGAAACACCATATATTTT.

The chain employs TRBV15 and TRBJ1-1; 11 nucleotides line up with TRBD1. Germline CDR1 is LNHNV and CDR2 is YYDKDF (reference sequence). The CDR3 length is 15 residues. Trimming cost V 0 bases and J 10 bases; bases outside gene matches: 7. CDR3 nucleotide sequence: TGTGCCACCAGCAGAGAGAAGGGACAGGGGGTTTTAGCTTTCTTT. It translates to CATSREKGQGVLAFF.

The genes are TRBV7-6 and TRBJ2-7, with 7 bases identical to TRBD2. The germline gives CDR1 SGHVS, CDR2 FNYEAQ. Trimming took 5 bases from V and 3 from J; bases not matched to a gene: 10. This CDR3 region has 15 residues. The CDR3 here is CASSPGGGKFYEQYF. CDR3 DNA: TGTGCCAGCAGCCCTGGGGGGGGAAAGTTCTACGAGCAGTACTTC.

The chain has TRBV13 and TRBJ1-3, with a weak D call TRBD1 (5 bases). CDR1 and CDR2 from the germline V gene are PRHDT and FYEKMQ (reference sequence). Between the trimmed V and J ends, which lost 5 bases and 4 bases, there was a span of 15 bases. The CDR3 sequence is 15 residues long. The CDR3 nucleotides read TGTGCCAGCAGCCCACCCCAGGGTACCGGAAACACCATATATTTT. This translates into CASSPPQGTGNTIYF.

V gene TRBV25-1 combines with J gene TRBJ1-2; 7 bases fit TRBD1. The germline CDR1 and CDR2 sequences are MGHDK and SYGVNS. The length of the CDR3 is 15 residues. The V gene end was trimmed by 2 bases and the J gene end by 2 bases; junction bases not matched to a gene: 5. The CDR3 loop reads CASSEIQTGNYGYTF. In DNA form, the CDR3 reads TGTGCCAGCAGTGAAATACAGACAGGGAACTATGGCTACACCTTC.

The chain employs TRBV7-9 and TRBJ2-1; D may be TRBD2 (5 bases). Germline CDR1 and CDR2: SEHNR and FQNEAQ (reference sequence). This CDR3 region has 13 residues. CDR3 coding DNA: TGTGCGAGTATGGACGGGGCCTACAATGAGCAGTTCTTC. Its translation is CASMDGAYNEQFF.

This clone was counted between two and nine times. The chain links TRBV7-2 to TRBJ2-1; 10 bases line up with TRBD2. CDR1 and CDR2 from the germline V gene are SGHTA and FQGNSA. J was trimmed by 6 bases and V by 2 bases; bases with no gene match: 4. The CDR3 totals 15 residues. CDR3 in DNA: TGTGCCAGCAGCTTACTAGCTAGCGGGGGCAATGAGCAGTTCTTC. Translating gives CASSLLASGGNEQFF.

The V gene is TRBV29-1, the J gene TRBJ2-5; a weak D match, TRBD2 (6 bases). CDR3 length: 13 residues. The V gene's germline CDR1 is SQVTM and CDR2 ANQGSEA. The V end was cut by 4 bases, the J end by 5 bases, with 14 bases between. For the CDR3, the DNA is TGCAGCGTTGCCGGGGGTTCCGGCGAGACCCAGTACTTC. The encoded protein is CSVAGGSGETQYF. The full variable domain, completed using reference TRBV29-1 and TRBJ2-5, is SAVISQKPSRDICQRGTSLTIQCQVDSQVTMMFWYRQQPGQSLTLIATANQGSEATYESGFVIDKFPISRPNLTFSTLTVSNMSPEDSSIYLCSVAGGSGETQYFGPGTRLLVL.

V usage is TRBV7-9 and J usage is TRBJ1-1, with D unclear. The CDR3 is made up of 15 amino acids. Per germline, CDR1 SEHNR and CDR2 FQNEAQ (reference sequence). Trimming removed 5 bases from V and 5 bases from J, with 18 bases in between. The CDR3 reads CASSPRSGVPTEAFF. As DNA, the CDR3 is TGTGCCAGCAGCCCACGGTCGGGTGTTCCGACTGAAGCTTTCTTT.

The chain uses TRBV24-1 and TRBJ1-2, with D uncertain. Germline CDR1 KGHDR, CDR2 SFDVKD. Trimming pared 7 bases from V and 1 base from J, leaving 3 bases between. The CDR3 has 11 amino acids. CDR3 coding DNA: TGTGCCACCAGCGGTAACTATGGCTACACCTTC. Amino acid sequence: CATSGNYGYTF.

This sequence joins TRBV9 and TRBJ2-3, with TRBD1 matching over 11 bases. Germline V lookup: CDR1 SGDLS, CDR2 YYNGEE. Trimming took 4 bases from V and 5 from J; bases not matched to a gene: 6. The CDR3 has 15 amino acids. The CDR3 DNA reads as TGTGCCAGCAGCCCCCCGGGACAGGGGGGAGATACGCAGTATTTT. Its protein product is CASSPPGQGGDTQYF.

This chain uses TRBV9 with TRBJ1-1; D gene unclear. The germline V gene encodes CDR1 SGDLS and CDR2 YYNGEE. This CDR3 spans 15 amino acids. V gave up 1 base and J gave up 4 bases, with 14 bases separating them. CDR3 sequence reads: CASSVISNRGTEAFF. In nucleotides, the CDR3 is TGTGCCAGCAGCGTAATATCAAATCGGGGCACTGAAGCTTTCTTT.

The gene calls are TRBV7-2 and TRBJ1-4; 8 bases agree with TRBD1. CDR1 and CDR2 (germline): SGHTA, FQGNSA. The junction had 15 bases not matched to a gene; V was cut back by 5 bases and J by 10 bases. The CDR3 spans 16 residues. CDR3 residues: CASSALTGQVGGKLFF. In DNA, the CDR3 is TGTGCCAGCAGCGCACTTACGGGACAGGTGGGCGGAAAACTGTTTTTT.

This clone appeared once. The chain recombines TRBV7-2 with TRBJ2-1; 13 bases line up with TRBD2. The CDR3 contains 15 residues. Germline V gives CDR1 SGHTA, CDR2 FQGNSA. V shed 4 bases and J 7 bases; nucleotides not matched to a gene: 4. The CDR3 protein is CASSYTSGGVNEQFF. CDR3 bases: TGTGCCAGCAGCTACACTAGCGGGGGGGTTAATGAGCAGTTCTTC.

J is TRBJ2-1 and V is TRBV19, with a weak D call TRBD1 (6 bases). The CDR3 runs to 14 residues. With 1 base removed from V and 7 bases from J, the gap between germline ends came to 11 bases. Looked up from germline, CDR1 is LNHDA and CDR2 is SQIVND (reference sequence). The CDR3 DNA is TGTGCCAGTAGTATAGGGGGGCCGGGGAATGAGCAGTTCTTC. It yields the protein CASSIGGPGNEQFF.

This chain uses TRBV4-2 with TRBJ2-3; TRBD2 matches 7 bases. The V gene end was trimmed by 2 bases and the J gene end by 2 bases; junction bases not matched to a gene: 4. Germline CDR1 reads LGHNA; CDR2 reads YNFKEQ. The CDR3 sequence is 15 residues long. The CDR3 protein is CASSQWRGNTDTQYF. CDR3 coding DNA: TGTGCCAGCAGCCAATGGCGGGGGAACACAGATACGCAGTATTTT.

This clone was counted a few times. The J gene is TRBJ1-4, the V gene TRBV18; TRBD1 matches 11 bases. The germline V gene has CDR1 KGHSH and CDR2 LQKENI. V lost 1 base, J lost 8 bases, and 6 bases stayed unmatched. The CDR3 has 16 residues. The CDR3 DNA sequence: TGTGCCAGCTCACCACTGGGACAGGGGGAAGAGGAAAAACTGTTTTTT. It specifies CASSPLGQGEEEKLFF.

The chain employs TRBV6-6 and TRBJ1-3; tentatively, D is TRBD1 (5 bases). The V and J ends lost 6 bases and 9 bases respectively, with 15 bases between them. Germline lookup yields CDR1 MNHNY and CDR2 SVGAGI (reference sequence). The CDR3 loop spans 13 amino acids. The CDR3 DNA follows: TGTGCCAGCAGGGTAGGGGCGATTGGCACCATATATTTT. It yields the protein CASRVGAIGTIYF.